This T cell receptor beta chain was retrieved from a study of blood T cell repertoires in COVID-19. Trimming at V came to 4 bases and at J to 0 bases, leaving 6 bases not matched to a gene. The germline V gene has CDR1 LGHDT and CDR2 YNNKEL (reference sequence). The CDR3 has 18 residues. The data were produced by immunoSEQ multiplex PCR, yet TCRdb's version contains in-frame clones alone and is incomplete. This table holds some 120,000 clones, over 75% found once. This sequence originates from a man older than 75 with active or convalescent COVID-19. The chain combines TRBV3-1 (or the pseudogene TRBV3-2) with TRBJ2-1; 13 bases match TRBD2. The sample comprised peripheral blood. The CDR3 region has the DNA TGTGCCAGCAGCCCCCGGACTAGCGGGGGCTTCTCCTACAATGAGCAGTTCTTC. Its protein is CASSPRTSGGFSYNEQFF.